This TCR beta chain was captured in a study of CD8 T cells in Susac syndrome. After extraction with the RNeasy kit, roughly 0.45 to 1 ug of the RNA was reverse transcribed using random hexamers. TCRdb reprocessed the immunoSEQ multiplex PCR reads with MiXCR, giving one entry per CDR3 protein. The table includes approximately 50,000 distinct CDR3 sequences, 95% detected once. The origin of this receptor is a human donor with Susac syndrome. The sample was CD8+ T cells from PBMCs.

This CDR3 reads CASSVDSHSNQPQHF. CDR3 sequence (DNA): TGTGCCAGCAGCGTAGACAGTCATAGCAATCAGCCCCAGCATTTT. This chain uses TRBV9 with TRBJ1-5; no definite D call. CDR3 length equals 15 residues. V was cut by 0 bases and J by 0 bases, with 7 bases left in between. Looked up from germline, CDR1 is SGDLS and CDR2 is YYNGEE.